Listed below are T cell receptor beta chains from one sample, sequenced in a study of blood T cell repertoires in COVID-19. This table comes from immunoSEQ multiplex PCR, and its TCRdb copy is limited to in-frame clones, with some not included. The data hold 95,000 to 150,000 clones, with 80% to 90% observed a single time. The specimen was peripheral blood. The receptors shown here come from a man older than 75 with active or convalescent COVID-19. Both conserved end residues are part of each CDR3. The order of the fields is D gene, J gene, clone size, V gene, CDR3 DNA, CDR3 protein. The D gene is left open where the match is weak. Some rows mark clone size as missing; the rest say once, few, many or name a class of expanded clone.

d_call: -
j_call: TRBJ2-2
clone_size: -
v_call: TRBV5-4
cdr3_nt: TGTGCCAGCAGCTCCGGATCCGGGTCGAACACCGGGGAGCTGTTTTTT
cdr3_aa: CASSSGSGSNTGELFF

d_call: TRBD1
j_call: TRBJ2-6
clone_size: -
v_call: TRBV5-1
cdr3_nt: TGCGCCAGCAGCTTACAGGGGTATGGGGCCAACGTCCTGACTTTC
cdr3_aa: CASSLQGYGANVLTF

d_call: TRBD1
j_call: TRBJ2-7
clone_size: -
v_call: TRBV28
cdr3_nt: TGTGCCAGCAGTCCCCGGGGACAGGGTGCCTACGAGCAGTACTTC
cdr3_aa: CASSPRGQGAYEQYF

d_call: -
j_call: TRBJ1-2
clone_size: -
v_call: TRBV18
cdr3_nt: TGTGCCAGCTCACCAGGGCAGGGCGCTTACTATGGCTACACCTTC
cdr3_aa: CASSPGQGAYYGYTF

d_call: TRBD1
j_call: TRBJ2-1
clone_size: once
v_call: TRBV23-1
cdr3_nt: TGCGCCAGATTTAAGGACAGGTTCTCCTACAATGAGCAGTTCTTC
cdr3_aa: CARFKDRFSYNEQFF

d_call: -
j_call: TRBJ1-2
clone_size: -
v_call: TRBV18
cdr3_nt: TGTGCCAGCTCAGAGGGAAGTTATGGCTACACCTTC
cdr3_aa: CASSEGSYGYTF

d_call: -
j_call: TRBJ1-1
clone_size: -
v_call: TRBV6-4
cdr3_nt: TGTGCCAGCAGTGAGACCCCTTCCCGGGGCACTGAAGCTTTCTTT
cdr3_aa: CASSETPSRGTEAFF

d_call: TRBD1
j_call: TRBJ1-6
clone_size: -
v_call: TRBV5-1
cdr3_nt: TGCGCCAGCAGCTTGGACAGGGGGGATTCACCCCTCCACTTT
cdr3_aa: CASSLDRGDSPLHF

d_call: TRBD2
j_call: TRBJ2-5
clone_size: -
v_call: TRBV9
cdr3_nt: TGTGCCAGCAGCCCAGCCGTGCTAGCGGGGGGTCAAGAGACCCAGTACTTC
cdr3_aa: CASSPAVLAGGQETQYF

d_call: -
j_call: TRBJ2-7
clone_size: once
v_call: TRBV10-3
cdr3_nt: TGTGCCATCAGTGAGGTTGGGAGCTCCTACGAGCAGTACTTC
cdr3_aa: CAISEVGSSYEQYF

d_call: -
j_call: TRBJ1-1
clone_size: -
v_call: TRBV29-1
cdr3_nt: TGCAGCGTTATATCTTTGAACACTGAAGCTTTCTTT
cdr3_aa: CSVISLNTEAFF

d_call: -
j_call: TRBJ1-6
clone_size: -
v_call: TRBV19
cdr3_nt: TGTGCCAGTAGTGGACAGACCAATTCACCCCTCCACTTT
cdr3_aa: CASSGQTNSPLHF

d_call: TRBD1
j_call: TRBJ2-1
clone_size: -
v_call: TRBV2
cdr3_nt: TGTGCCAGCAGTGAGATTTCAGGGGGTAGGCAGTTCTTC
cdr3_aa: CASSEISGGRQFF

d_call: -
j_call: TRBJ2-7
clone_size: few
v_call: TRBV10-1
cdr3_nt: TGCGCCAGCGAGGTGAACAGGCTCTACGAGCAGTACTTC
cdr3_aa: CASEVNRLYEQYF

d_call: TRBD2
j_call: TRBJ2-1
clone_size: few
v_call: TRBV11-2
cdr3_nt: TGTGCCAGCATCCTCGCAGCGGGGGGCACCTACAATGAGCAGTTCTTC
cdr3_aa: CASILAAGGTYNEQFF

d_call: -
j_call: TRBJ1-3
clone_size: -
v_call: TRBV19
cdr3_nt: TGTGCCAGTAGTACCCCAGGGGCTGGAAACACCATATATTTT
cdr3_aa: CASSTPGAGNTIYF

d_call: -
j_call: TRBJ1-6
clone_size: -
v_call: TRBV4-3
cdr3_nt: TGCGCCAGCAGCCTGGGAGGCGTGAATTCACCCCTCCACTTT
cdr3_aa: CASSLGGVNSPLHF

d_call: TRBD1
j_call: TRBJ1-3
clone_size: -
v_call: TRBV9
cdr3_nt: TGTGCCAGCAGCGTAAACCCCCTACAGGGGCCCTCTGGAAACACCATATATTTT
cdr3_aa: CASSVNPLQGPSGNTIYF

d_call: TRBD1
j_call: TRBJ1-1
clone_size: -
v_call: TRBV19
cdr3_nt: TGTGCCAGTAGTACGACAGGGCGAACTGAAGCTTTCTTT
cdr3_aa: CASSTTGRTEAFF

d_call: TRBD1
j_call: TRBJ2-7
clone_size: -
v_call: TRBV28
cdr3_nt: TGTGCCAGCAGTTTCGGGGACAGGGCGGGCAACGAGCAGTACTTC
cdr3_aa: CASSFGDRAGNEQYF

d_call: TRBD2
j_call: TRBJ2-7
clone_size: -
v_call: TRBV29-1
cdr3_nt: TGCAGCGTTGAAGACCTCCGGACTAGCGGGGGCTACGAGCAGTACTTC
cdr3_aa: CSVEDLRTSGGYEQYF

d_call: -
j_call: TRBJ1-3
clone_size: -
v_call: TRBV10-1
cdr3_nt: TGCGCCAGCAGGAGACTTGGGGCCGGGGGAAACACCATATATTTT
cdr3_aa: CASRRLGAGGNTIYF

d_call: TRBD1
j_call: TRBJ1-2
clone_size: -
v_call: TRBV12-3/TRBV12-4
cdr3_nt: TGTGCCAGCACCCCACAGGGGGCGCTTGGCTACACCTTC
cdr3_aa: CASTPQGALGYTF

d_call: -
j_call: TRBJ1-5
clone_size: -
v_call: TRBV7-8
cdr3_nt: TGTGCCAGCATCGCCGTGGGGGGGAGCAATCAGCCCCAGCATTTT
cdr3_aa: CASIAVGGSNQPQHF

d_call: TRBD1
j_call: TRBJ2-2
clone_size: -
v_call: TRBV28
cdr3_nt: TGTGCCAGCACCCCCCGGGACAGAGCGAACACCGGGGAGCTGTTTTTT
cdr3_aa: CASTPRDRANTGELFF

d_call: TRBD2
j_call: TRBJ2-7
clone_size: -
v_call: TRBV7-2
cdr3_nt: TGTGCCAGCAGCCTTAGCGGGAGCTCCTACGAGCAGTACTTC
cdr3_aa: CASSLSGSSYEQYF

d_call: -
j_call: TRBJ1-4
clone_size: -
v_call: TRBV6-5
cdr3_nt: TGTGCCAGCAGTTACGTCGGTGAAAAACTGTTTTTT
cdr3_aa: CASSYVGEKLFF

d_call: -
j_call: TRBJ1-1
clone_size: once
v_call: TRBV10-3
cdr3_nt: TGTGCCATCAGTGAGTACGGGACAGAAGCTTTCTTT
cdr3_aa: CAISEYGTEAFF

d_call: TRBD1
j_call: TRBJ2-2
clone_size: -
v_call: TRBV10-3
cdr3_nt: TGTGCCATCAGAGGCCCGACAGGGAAGGAAAACACCGGGGAGCTGTTTTTT
cdr3_aa: CAIRGPTGKENTGELFF

d_call: -
j_call: TRBJ1-3
clone_size: few
v_call: TRBV27
cdr3_nt: TGTGCCAGCAGCAGCGGGGCAAGCTCTGGAAACACCATATATTTT
cdr3_aa: CASSSGASSGNTIYF

d_call: -
j_call: TRBJ1-2
clone_size: few
v_call: TRBV2
cdr3_nt: TGTGCCAGCAGTGAAGGGCAGGGACTATACTATGGCTACACCTTC
cdr3_aa: CASSEGQGLYYGYTF

d_call: -
j_call: TRBJ2-3
clone_size: -
v_call: TRBV7-3
cdr3_nt: TGTGCCAGCAGCTTAGGGCTAGGGACTTTCTCAGATACGCAGTATTTT
cdr3_aa: CASSLGLGTFSDTQYF

d_call: TRBD2
j_call: TRBJ2-1
clone_size: -
v_call: TRBV4-2
cdr3_nt: TGTGCCAGCAGCCAAGATTTGCGGGGGGGTAATGAGCAGTTCTTC
cdr3_aa: CASSQDLRGGNEQFF

d_call: TRBD1
j_call: TRBJ1-1
clone_size: -
v_call: TRBV27
cdr3_nt: TGTGCCAGCAGTTCCTGGACAGGTCTGGGCACTGAAGCTTTCTTT
cdr3_aa: CASSSWTGLGTEAFF

d_call: TRBD1
j_call: TRBJ2-2
clone_size: -
v_call: TRBV7-2
cdr3_nt: TGTGCCAGCAGCTTGAGGGGGCGAGTCGGGGAGCTGTTTTTT
cdr3_aa: CASSLRGRVGELFF

d_call: -
j_call: TRBJ2-5
clone_size: -
v_call: TRBV21-1
cdr3_nt: TGTGCCAGCAGCCTCCGACAGATCAACCAAGAGACCCAGTACTTC
cdr3_aa: CASSLRQINQETQYF

d_call: TRBD2
j_call: TRBJ2-7
clone_size: -
v_call: TRBV28
cdr3_nt: TGTGCCAGCAGTTTATTAGCGGGGGGGAGCTCCTACGAGCAGTACTTC
cdr3_aa: CASSLLAGGSSYEQYF

d_call: TRBD1
j_call: TRBJ2-7
clone_size: once
v_call: TRBV30
cdr3_nt: TGTGCCTGGAACCCCTCTAGGACAGGGTCCCACGAGCAGTACTTC
cdr3_aa: CAWNPSRTGSHEQYF

d_call: -
j_call: TRBJ2-3
clone_size: -
v_call: TRBV6-4
cdr3_nt: TGTGCCAGCAGTGTCCTAACCGGGACAGATACGCAGTATTTT
cdr3_aa: CASSVLTGTDTQYF

d_call: -
j_call: TRBJ1-6
clone_size: -
v_call: TRBV1
cdr3_nt: TGCACCAGCAGCCAAGAACGCGACAGGGGTAAATCACCCCTCCACTTT
cdr3_aa: CTSSQERDRGKSPLHF

d_call: TRBD1
j_call: TRBJ1-2
clone_size: -
v_call: TRBV4-2
cdr3_nt: TGTGCCAGCAGCCAAGAGAGCCGGGACAGGGGACGTGGCTACACCTTC
cdr3_aa: CASSQESRDRGRGYTF

d_call: TRBD1
j_call: TRBJ1-3
clone_size: -
v_call: TRBV7-9
cdr3_nt: TGTGCCAGCAGCTTAGTCCGGACAGGAGGTGGAAACACCATATATTTT
cdr3_aa: CASSLVRTGGGNTIYF

d_call: TRBD1
j_call: TRBJ1-1
clone_size: -
v_call: TRBV7-6
cdr3_nt: TGTGCCAGCAGCTTAGCCTATCCCGACAGGGGGGTGAACACTGAAGCTTTCTTT
cdr3_aa: CASSLAYPDRGVNTEAFF

d_call: -
j_call: TRBJ1-2
clone_size: -
v_call: TRBV28
cdr3_nt: TGTGCCAGCAGTTTATACAGGGAAAGTGGCTACACCTTC
cdr3_aa: CASSLYRESGYTF

d_call: TRBD2
j_call: TRBJ2-4
clone_size: -
v_call: TRBV10-3
cdr3_nt: TGTGCCATCAGTGAGCTAGCGGGGGGGCAAGGCAAAAACATTCAGTACTTC
cdr3_aa: CAISELAGGQGKNIQYF

d_call: TRBD2
j_call: TRBJ2-5
clone_size: -
v_call: TRBV10-3
cdr3_nt: TGTGCCATCAGTGATCTAGCGGGGGGTCAAGAGACCCAGTACTTC
cdr3_aa: CAISDLAGGQETQYF

d_call: -
j_call: TRBJ2-7
clone_size: -
v_call: TRBV5-6
cdr3_nt: TGTGCCAGCAGCTTGGTGTTTCGGGGGAACTACGAGCAGTACTTC
cdr3_aa: CASSLVFRGNYEQYF

d_call: TRBD1
j_call: TRBJ1-1
clone_size: once
v_call: TRBV7-9
cdr3_nt: TGTGCCAGCAGCGGCCCGACAGGGGGTCTCACTGAAGCTTTCTTT
cdr3_aa: CASSGPTGGLTEAFF

d_call: TRBD2
j_call: TRBJ2-3
clone_size: -
v_call: TRBV10-3
cdr3_nt: TGTGCCACCCAAGGATCGGGGGGAAACACAGATACGCAGTATTTT
cdr3_aa: CATQGSGGNTDTQYF